This entry describes one T cell receptor beta chain. The antigen is not known. Generated by immunoSEQ multiplex PCR, the TCRdb table keeps only in-frame clones and is missing some. The sample lists 80,000 to 95,000 clones, 85% to 90% occurring once. The CDR3 consists of 15 residues. Per germline, CDR1 SGDLS and CDR2 YYNGEE. The V and J ends lost 2 bases and 2 bases respectively, with 12 bases between them. The data are from a study of T cell responses to AZD1222 COVID-19 vaccine. Study-wide findings and caveats: The donor group comprised mostly white British people and more females; the analysis possibly underestimated clonal diversity. Sampled repertoires all dated from after the peak T cell response. The number of AZD1222 recipients seropositive at baseline was only 6 or 7.

The source of this sequence is an adult who received the AZD1222 COVID-19 vaccine. This chain connects TRBV9 to TRBJ2-3, with a weak D call TRBD2 (6 bases). The specimen was peripheral blood, collected 28 days after the second AZD1222 dose. As DNA, the CDR3 is TGTGCCAGCAGCGTGGGCGGGATATACACAGATACGCAGTATTTT. Its translation: CASSVGGIYTDTQYF.